A selection of T cell receptor beta chains follows, all from one sample in a study of T cell repertoires in cytomegalovirus infection. TCRdb recomputed calls from the reads with MiXCR, one row per CDR3 protein. Of 600,000 to 800,000 distinct CDR3 sequences detected, approximately 24% appear once; the ten largest clones hold 6.5% to 10%. The sample taken for sequencing was CD8+ T cells from PBMCs. The receptors were sampled from a human donor in good health (CMV status not recorded). Some clones in this sample may be carry-over from other donors' samples. CDR3s include the opening cysteine and the closing phenylalanine or tryptophan. Fields, in order: clone size, J gene, D gene, V gene, CDR3 protein, CDR3 DNA. The D gene is left open where the match is weak. Clone size is shown for a subset of rows, as once, few, many or a class of expanded clone.

clone_size: few; j_call: TRBJ1-1; d_call: TRBD1; v_call: TRBV28; cdr3_aa: CASSLRQGWGTEAFF; cdr3_nt: TGTGCCAGCAGTTTACGACAGGGTTGGGGCACTGAAGCTTTCTTT
clone_size: -; j_call: TRBJ1-2; d_call: -; v_call: TRBV29-1; cdr3_aa: CSVFLGTGYTF; cdr3_nt: TGCAGCGTATTCCTGGGCACTGGCTACACCTTC
clone_size: -; j_call: TRBJ2-7; d_call: -; v_call: TRBV20-1; cdr3_aa: CSARGVGDSGYWAYEQYF; cdr3_nt: TGCAGTGCTAGAGGGGTGGGGGACAGCGGGTATTGGGCCTACGAGCAGTACTTC
clone_size: -; j_call: TRBJ2-1; d_call: -; v_call: TRBV19; cdr3_aa: CASKGAVEQFF; cdr3_nt: TGTGCCAGTAAAGGGGCTGTCGAGCAGTTCTTC
clone_size: -; j_call: TRBJ2-7; d_call: TRBD2; v_call: TRBV3-1; cdr3_aa: CASSPWASGGYEQYF; cdr3_nt: TGTGCCAGCAGCCCCTGGGCTAGCGGGGGCTACGAGCAGTACTTC
clone_size: -; j_call: TRBJ2-3; d_call: -; v_call: TRBV5-6; cdr3_aa: CVSSPGRPTDTQYF; cdr3_nt: TGTGTCAGCAGCCCGGGACGGCCGACAGATACGCAGTATTTT
clone_size: -; j_call: TRBJ2-1; d_call: TRBD2; v_call: TRBV2; cdr3_aa: CASRGTSHEQFF; cdr3_nt: TGTGCCAGCAGGGGGACTAGCCATGAGCAGTTCTTC
clone_size: -; j_call: TRBJ1-3; d_call: TRBD1; v_call: TRBV10-3; cdr3_aa: CATLDRGSGNTIYF; cdr3_nt: TGTGCCACCTTAGACAGGGGGTCTGGAAACACCATATATTTT
clone_size: -; j_call: TRBJ1-1; d_call: -; v_call: TRBV14; cdr3_aa: CASSHTEMGRKVNAFF; cdr3_nt: TGTGCCAGCAGCCACACCGAGATGGGGCGGAAAGTGAATGCTTTCTTT
clone_size: few; j_call: TRBJ2-1; d_call: -; v_call: TRBV14; cdr3_aa: CASGRTPYNEQFF; cdr3_nt: TGTGCCAGCGGCCGAACCCCATACAATGAGCAGTTCTTC
clone_size: many; j_call: TRBJ2-1; d_call: -; v_call: TRBV7-6; cdr3_aa: CASSLGGTNEQFF; cdr3_nt: TGTGCCAGCAGTTTAGGAGGGACCAATGAGCAGTTCTTC
clone_size: few; j_call: TRBJ2-1; d_call: TRBD1; v_call: TRBV2; cdr3_aa: CASLGTGVPRSYNEQFF; cdr3_nt: TGTGCCAGCCTCGGGACAGGGGTCCCCCGATCCTACAATGAGCAGTTCTTC
clone_size: -; j_call: TRBJ1-6; d_call: TRBD1; v_call: TRBV28; cdr3_aa: CASSSYNRGWGSPLHF; cdr3_nt: TGTGCCAGCAGTTCCTACAACAGGGGTTGGGGTTCACCCCTCCACTTT
clone_size: -; j_call: TRBJ2-1; d_call: -; v_call: TRBV29-1; cdr3_aa: CSVTRGGSYNEQFF; cdr3_nt: TGCAGCGTGACCCGGGGCGGATCCTACAATGAGCAGTTCTTC
clone_size: many; j_call: TRBJ2-7; d_call: -; v_call: TRBV6-1; cdr3_aa: CASSEAGSSSYEQYF; cdr3_nt: TGTGCCAGCAGTGAAGCTGGCAGTAGCTCCTACGAGCAGTACTTC
clone_size: many; j_call: TRBJ2-1; d_call: -; v_call: TRBV2; cdr3_aa: CASSGRRDEQFF; cdr3_nt: TGTGCCAGCAGTGGCCGGAGGGATGAGCAGTTCTTC
clone_size: -; j_call: TRBJ2-7; d_call: TRBD1; v_call: TRBV25-1; cdr3_aa: CASPTGGNGYEQYF; cdr3_nt: TGTGCCAGCCCGACAGGGGGGAATGGATACGAGCAGTACTTC
clone_size: many; j_call: TRBJ2-6; d_call: -; v_call: TRBV20-1; cdr3_aa: CSARDINGANVLTF; cdr3_nt: TGCAGTGCTAGAGATATAAACGGGGCCAACGTCCTGACTTTC
clone_size: few; j_call: TRBJ1-1; d_call: -; v_call: TRBV29-1; cdr3_aa: CSGNRMNTEAFF; cdr3_nt: TGCAGCGGTAATCGAATGAACACTGAAGCTTTCTTT
clone_size: -; j_call: TRBJ1-1; d_call: TRBD1; v_call: TRBV27; cdr3_aa: CASSLWTGGEAFF; cdr3_nt: TGTGCCAGCAGTTTGTGGACAGGGGGTGAAGCTTTCTTT
clone_size: few; j_call: TRBJ1-2; d_call: -; v_call: TRBV7-9; cdr3_aa: CASSPVAVF; cdr3_nt: TGTGCCAGCAGCCCCGTCGCTGTCTTC
clone_size: many; j_call: TRBJ1-4; d_call: TRBD1; v_call: TRBV5-5; cdr3_aa: CASSDRGEKLFF; cdr3_nt: TGTGCCAGCAGCGACAGGGGTGAAAAACTGTTTTTT
clone_size: many; j_call: TRBJ1-2; d_call: -; v_call: TRBV7-9; cdr3_aa: CASSFGTPQMDGYTF; cdr3_nt: TGTGCCAGCAGTTTCGGGACTCCCCAGATGGATGGCTACACCTTC
clone_size: -; j_call: TRBJ2-3; d_call: -; v_call: TRBV20-1; cdr3_aa: CSARAGTPTDTQYF; cdr3_nt: TGCAGTGCGAGAGCCGGGACTCCCACAGATACGCAGTATTTT
clone_size: many; j_call: TRBJ1-1; d_call: TRBD1; v_call: TRBV7-6; cdr3_aa: CAILRGTEAFF; cdr3_nt: TGTGCCATCCTCAGGGGGACTGAAGCTTTCTTT
clone_size: few; j_call: TRBJ2-2; d_call: TRBD2; v_call: TRBV25-1; cdr3_aa: CASKALAGRNTGELFF; cdr3_nt: TGTGCCAGCAAAGCTCTAGCGGGACGAAACACCGGGGAGCTGTTTTTT
clone_size: -; j_call: TRBJ2-1; d_call: TRBD2; v_call: TRBV6-1; cdr3_aa: CASRKTGHRTSGGARSIPNEQFF; cdr3_nt: TGTGCCAGCCGAAAGACGGGACACAGGACTAGCGGGGGGGCCAGGTCCATCCCGAATGAGCAGTTCTTC
clone_size: many; j_call: TRBJ2-1; d_call: -; v_call: TRBV7-9; cdr3_aa: CASSSPGSYNEQFF; cdr3_nt: TGTGCCAGCAGCTCCCCAGGGTCCTACAATGAGCAGTTCTTC
clone_size: many; j_call: TRBJ2-1; d_call: -; v_call: TRBV7-9; cdr3_aa: CASSAVAYNEQFF; cdr3_nt: TGTGCCAGCAGCGCGGTCGCCTACAATGAGCAGTTCTTC
clone_size: few; j_call: TRBJ2-2; d_call: -; v_call: TRBV7-9; cdr3_aa: CASSLGTDRAGELFF; cdr3_nt: TGTGCCAGCAGCTTAGGGACAGATAGAGCCGGGGAGCTGTTTTTT
clone_size: few; j_call: TRBJ1-2; d_call: TRBD1; v_call: TRBV14; cdr3_aa: CASSYRDRNYGYTF; cdr3_nt: TGTGCCAGCAGCTACCGGGACAGGAACTATGGCTACACCTTC
clone_size: few; j_call: TRBJ2-1; d_call: TRBD1; v_call: TRBV7-8; cdr3_aa: CASSLAWTGGNEQFF; cdr3_nt: TGTGCCAGCAGCTTAGCCTGGACAGGTGGCAATGAGCAGTTCTTC
clone_size: -; j_call: TRBJ2-2; d_call: TRBD1; v_call: TRBV28; cdr3_aa: CASSFTGAGRGHRNTGELFF; cdr3_nt: TGTGCCAGCAGTTTTACCGGAGCGGGCAGGGGGCATAGAAACACCGGGGAGCTGTTTTTT
clone_size: -; j_call: TRBJ1-2; d_call: -; v_call: TRBV12-3/TRBV12-4; cdr3_aa: CASSRTPFYGYTF; cdr3_nt: TGTGCCAGCAGTCGGACACCCTTCTATGGCTACACCTTC
clone_size: many; j_call: TRBJ2-1; d_call: -; v_call: TRBV7-2; cdr3_aa: CASILEGAFYNEQFF; cdr3_nt: TGTGCCAGCATCTTGGAGGGGGCGTTCTACAATGAGCAGTTCTTC
clone_size: -; j_call: TRBJ2-2; d_call: TRBD1; v_call: TRBV28; cdr3_aa: CASQGAGELFF; cdr3_nt: TGTGCCAGCCAGGGGGCCGGGGAGCTGTTTTTT
clone_size: -; j_call: TRBJ2-2; d_call: -; v_call: TRBV12-3/TRBV12-4; cdr3_aa: CASSWASTGELFF; cdr3_nt: TGTGCCAGCAGTTGGGCGTCCACCGGGGAGCTGTTTTTT
clone_size: few; j_call: TRBJ2-5; d_call: TRBD1; v_call: TRBV12-5; cdr3_aa: CASGFRGRQGETQYF; cdr3_nt: TGTGCTAGTGGTTTCAGGGGGCGGCAAGGGGAGACCCAGTACTTC
clone_size: few; j_call: TRBJ1-1; d_call: -; v_call: TRBV2; cdr3_aa: CASSERRRDAEAFF; cdr3_nt: TGTGCCAGCAGTGAAAGGAGGAGGGACGCTGAAGCTTTCTTT
clone_size: many; j_call: TRBJ2-3; d_call: -; v_call: TRBV7-6; cdr3_aa: CASSLEVNPLTDTQYF; cdr3_nt: TGTGCCAGCAGCTTAGAAGTAAACCCCCTCACAGATACGCAGTATTTT
clone_size: many; j_call: TRBJ2-2; d_call: -; v_call: TRBV6-2/TRBV6-3; cdr3_aa: CATRGPTNTGELFF; cdr3_nt: TGTGCCACCAGAGGACCGACGAACACCGGGGAGCTGTTTTTT
clone_size: many; j_call: TRBJ1-1; d_call: -; v_call: TRBV6-5; cdr3_aa: CASSYSENTEAFF; cdr3_nt: TGTGCCAGCAGTTACTCGGAAAACACTGAAGCTTTCTTT
clone_size: -; j_call: TRBJ2-1; d_call: -; v_call: TRBV5-6; cdr3_aa: CANSLEVASSYNEQFF; cdr3_nt: TGTGCCAACAGCTTGGAGGTAGCCAGCTCCTACAATGAGCAGTTCTTC
clone_size: -; j_call: TRBJ2-7; d_call: -; v_call: TRBV6-2/TRBV6-3; cdr3_aa: CANSPFSYGPSEQYF; cdr3_nt: TGTGCCAACAGTCCGTTTTCATACGGTCCGTCCGAGCAGTACTTC
clone_size: -; j_call: TRBJ2-1; d_call: TRBD2; v_call: TRBV12-3/TRBV12-4; cdr3_aa: CASRGLAVGDEQFF; cdr3_nt: TGTGCCAGCCGTGGGCTAGCGGTGGGGGATGAGCAGTTCTTC
clone_size: many; j_call: TRBJ2-7; d_call: -; v_call: TRBV28; cdr3_aa: CASSHTTSGESSYEQYF; cdr3_nt: TGTGCCAGCAGCCATACTACCTCGGGGGAGTCATCCTACGAGCAGTACTTC
clone_size: -; j_call: TRBJ2-2; d_call: -; v_call: TRBV27; cdr3_aa: CASVRGRTGELFF; cdr3_nt: TGTGCCAGCGTCAGGGGTCGGACCGGGGAGCTGTTTTTT
clone_size: -; j_call: TRBJ1-2; d_call: -; v_call: TRBV6-5; cdr3_aa: CASSYGRDDGDYGYTF; cdr3_nt: TGTGCCAGCAGTTACGGGAGGGACGACGGGGACTATGGCTACACCTTC
clone_size: many; j_call: TRBJ2-2; d_call: TRBD1; v_call: TRBV7-3; cdr3_aa: CASSKPRTGRSTGELFF; cdr3_nt: TGTGCCAGCAGCAAACCACGGACAGGGAGGAGCACCGGGGAGCTGTTTTTT
clone_size: many; j_call: TRBJ1-1; d_call: -; v_call: TRBV7-6; cdr3_aa: CASSHGGTAEAFF; cdr3_nt: TGTGCCAGCAGCCACGGAGGGACGGCTGAAGCTTTCTTT
clone_size: -; j_call: TRBJ1-2; d_call: -; v_call: TRBV29-1; cdr3_aa: CSVEAPDSPNYGYTF; cdr3_nt: TGCAGCGTTGAAGCCCCTGACTCCCCTAACTATGGCTACACCTTC
clone_size: -; j_call: TRBJ2-7; d_call: TRBD1; v_call: TRBV29-1; cdr3_aa: CSVLGQGLSSYEQYF; cdr3_nt: TGCAGCGTCCTGGGACAGGGGCTAAGCTCCTACGAGCAGTACTTC
clone_size: few; j_call: TRBJ2-1; d_call: -; v_call: TRBV7-9; cdr3_aa: CASSLRSQGLFNEQFF; cdr3_nt: TGTGCCAGCAGCTTAAGGAGTCAGGGACTTTTCAATGAGCAGTTCTTC
clone_size: few; j_call: TRBJ2-1; d_call: TRBD2; v_call: TRBV11-1; cdr3_aa: CASSLVLAGGPGDEQFF; cdr3_nt: TGTGCCAGCAGCTTAGTTCTAGCGGGGGGGCCTGGGGATGAGCAGTTCTTC
clone_size: -; j_call: TRBJ1-2; d_call: TRBD1; v_call: TRBV4-3; cdr3_aa: CASSQVRGRDYTF; cdr3_nt: TGCGCCAGCAGCCAAGTTAGGGGGCGAGACTACACCTTC
clone_size: few; j_call: TRBJ2-3; d_call: -; v_call: TRBV20-1; cdr3_aa: CSARGLVTDTQYF; cdr3_nt: TGCAGTGCTAGAGGGTTAGTGACAGATACGCAGTATTTT
clone_size: few; j_call: TRBJ1-5; d_call: TRBD1; v_call: TRBV10-3; cdr3_aa: CAISGTGVNQPQHF; cdr3_nt: TGTGCCATCAGTGGGACAGGGGTCAATCAGCCCCAGCATTTT
clone_size: many; j_call: TRBJ2-6; d_call: -; v_call: TRBV6-6; cdr3_aa: CASSYSGSNSGANVLTF; cdr3_nt: TGTGCCAGCAGTTACTCGGGCTCCAACTCTGGGGCCAACGTCCTGACTTTC
clone_size: few; j_call: TRBJ2-7; d_call: TRBD1; v_call: TRBV13; cdr3_aa: CASRRGGDRGSYEQYF; cdr3_nt: TGTGCCAGCAGAAGAGGAGGGGACAGGGGATCCTACGAGCAGTACTTC